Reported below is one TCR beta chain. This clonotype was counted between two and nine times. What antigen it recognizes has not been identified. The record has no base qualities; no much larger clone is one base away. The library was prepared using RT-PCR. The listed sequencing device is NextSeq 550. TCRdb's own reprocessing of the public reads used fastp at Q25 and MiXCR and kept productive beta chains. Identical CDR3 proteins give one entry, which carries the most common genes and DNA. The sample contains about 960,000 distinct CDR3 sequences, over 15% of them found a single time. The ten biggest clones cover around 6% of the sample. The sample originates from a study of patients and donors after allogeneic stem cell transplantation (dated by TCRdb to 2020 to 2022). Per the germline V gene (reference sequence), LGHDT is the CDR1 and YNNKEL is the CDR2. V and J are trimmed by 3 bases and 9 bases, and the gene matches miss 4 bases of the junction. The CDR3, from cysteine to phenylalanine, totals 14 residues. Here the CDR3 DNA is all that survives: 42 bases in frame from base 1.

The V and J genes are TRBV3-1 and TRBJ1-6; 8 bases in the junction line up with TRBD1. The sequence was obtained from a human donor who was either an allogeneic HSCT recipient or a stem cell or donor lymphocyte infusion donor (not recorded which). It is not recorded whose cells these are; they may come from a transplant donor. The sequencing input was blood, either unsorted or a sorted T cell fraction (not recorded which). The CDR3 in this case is CASSQGQAVSPLHF. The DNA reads TGTGCCAGCAGCCAGGGACAGGCGGTTTCACCCCTCCACTTT.